The 5 T cell receptor beta chains presented below share a single source sample, sequenced in a study of beta chain features in type 1 diabetes. Investigators reverse transcribed all isolated RNA, so they sequenced expressed TCRB transcripts. Method: immunoSEQ multiplex PCR; TCRdb's copy keeps in-frame clones and lacks some. The table shows under 90,000 clones, with about 32% occurring only once. Sequencing was carried out using stem cell memory CD4+ T cells from blood. These receptors all stem from a young woman in good health.

This clone was counted only a few times. The chain recombines TRBV5-4 with TRBJ2-5; 8 nucleotides agree with TRBD2. The CDR3 covers 15 residues. Germline V gene lookup returns CDR1 SGHNT and CDR2 YYREEE (reference sequence). Unmatched junction bases numbered 6, after V lost 0 bases and J lost 5 bases. CDR3 DNA sequence: TGTGCCAGCAGCTTGGGAAGCGGGGGTGGTGAGACCCAGTACTTC. It codes for CASSLGSGGGETQYF. The variable domain in full, with the rest retrieved from reference TRBV5-4 and TRBJ2-5, is ETGVTQSPTHLIKTRGQQVTLRCSSQSGHNTVSWYQQALGQGPQFIFQYYREEENGRGNFPPRFSGLQFPNYSSELNVNALELDDSALYLCASSLGSGGGETQYFGPGTRLLVL.

This clone has only a few counts. V gene TRBV5-1 combines with J gene TRBJ2-7, with TRBD2 as a possible D gene (5 bases). Germline CDR1 is SGHRS and CDR2 is YFSETQ. The CDR3 has 15 residues. V was shortened by 4 bases and J by 7 bases, with 21 bases between the two germline ends. CDR3 in DNA: TGCGCCAGCAGCCCTATAGTTCTCCCTACGGGAGAGCAGTACTTC. Translating gives CASSPIVLPTGEQYF.

In regard to this clone: Other DNA variants within this sample encode the same CDR3. The chain recombines TRBV7-2 with TRBJ1-2, with TRBD1 matching 10 bases. Trimming cost V 1 base and J 5 bases; bases outside gene matches: 1. Germline lookup yields CDR1 SGHTA and CDR2 FQGNSA. This CDR3 region has 14 residues. CDR3 sequence: CASSLGTGGYGYTF. The CDR3 DNA follows: TGTGCCAGCAGCTTAGGGACAGGGGGGTATGGCTACACCTTC. The full variable domain, rest sourced from reference TRBV7-2 and TRBJ1-2, is GAGVSQSPSNKVTEKGKDVELRCDPISGHTALYWYRQSLGQGLEFLIYFQGNSAPDKSGLPSDRFSAERTGGSVSTLTIQRTQQEDSAVYLCASSLGTGGYGYTFGSGTRLTVV.

In this sample, this clone turned up a few times. This chain's CDR3 is CASSDPQARETQYF. The CDR3 DNA reads TGTGCCAGCAGTGATCCTCAGGCCAGGGAGACCCAGTACTTC. The chain couples TRBV25-1 to TRBJ2-5; D is unclear. From germline, CDR1 is MGHDK and CDR2 SYGVNS. Trimming stripped 3 bases from V and 5 bases from J, with 13 bases between. The CDR3 covers 14 residues.

V and J are TRBV7-2 and TRBJ2-6; no clear D gene. Germline loops: CDR1 SGHTA, CDR2 FQGNSA. The V and J ends lost 5 bases and 0 bases respectively, with 5 bases between them. The CDR3 totals 14 residues. CDR3 in amino acids: CASSGPSGANVLTF. CDR3 coding DNA: TGTGCCAGCAGCGGGCCCTCTGGGGCCAACGTCCTGACTTTC.